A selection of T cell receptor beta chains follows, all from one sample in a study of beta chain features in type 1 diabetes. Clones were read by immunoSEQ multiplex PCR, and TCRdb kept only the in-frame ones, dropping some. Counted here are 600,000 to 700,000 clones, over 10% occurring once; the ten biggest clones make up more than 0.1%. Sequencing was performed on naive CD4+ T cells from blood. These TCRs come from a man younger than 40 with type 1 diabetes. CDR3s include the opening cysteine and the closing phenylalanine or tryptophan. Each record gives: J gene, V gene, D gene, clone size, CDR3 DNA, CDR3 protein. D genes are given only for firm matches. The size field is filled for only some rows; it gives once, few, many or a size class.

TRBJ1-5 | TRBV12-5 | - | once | TGTGCTAGTGGTACGTTCTTTGACAGTAGCAATCAGCCCCAGCATTTT | CASGTFFDSSNQPQHF
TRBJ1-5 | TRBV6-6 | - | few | TGTGCCAGCAGCCGCCCAGAGATCAATCAGCCCCAGCATTTT | CASSRPEINQPQHF
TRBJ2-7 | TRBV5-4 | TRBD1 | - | TGTGCCAGCAGACGACAGGGCGGCTCCTACGAGCAGTACTTC | CASRRQGGSYEQYF
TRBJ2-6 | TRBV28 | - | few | TGTGCCAGCAGTTTAGGCGGCTCTGGGGCCAACGTCCTGACTTTC | CASSLGGSGANVLTF
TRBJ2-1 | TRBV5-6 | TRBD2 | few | TGTGCCAGCAGCTTGGCTCCGGGGGGGCCCCACAATGAGCAGTTCTTC | CASSLAPGGPHNEQFF
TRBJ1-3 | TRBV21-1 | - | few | TGTGCCAGCGGCTACCAGCGGGCAGTCTCTGGAAACACCATATATTTT | CASGYQRAVSGNTIYF
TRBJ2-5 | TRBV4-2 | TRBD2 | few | TGTGCCAGCAGCCACGGGACTAGCGGTCCTGAAGAGACCCAGTACTTC | CASSHGTSGPEETQYF
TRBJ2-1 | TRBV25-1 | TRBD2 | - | TGTGCCAGCAGTGACCTTCGGGAACTAGCGGGGGCCTACAATGAGCAGTTCTTC | CASSDLRELAGAYNEQFF
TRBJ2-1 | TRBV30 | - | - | TGTGCCTGGAGTGTAGTGAGGCCCGAGCAGTTCTTC | CAWSVVRPEQFF
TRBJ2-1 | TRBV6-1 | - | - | TGTGCCAGCTCCCAGGGAAATGAGCAGTTCTTC | CASSQGNEQFF
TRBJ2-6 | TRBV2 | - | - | TGTGCCAGCAGTGAAGCAGGTTTCCGGGACGTCCTGACTTTC | CASSEAGFRDVLTF
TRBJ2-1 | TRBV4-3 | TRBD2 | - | TGCGCCAGCAGCCAAGATCACTGGCGGGGGGATACTGAGCAGTTCTTC | CASSQDHWRGDTEQFF
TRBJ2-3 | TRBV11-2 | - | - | TGTGCCAGCAGCTTAACGACTAACACAGATACGCAGTATTTT | CASSLTTNTDTQYF
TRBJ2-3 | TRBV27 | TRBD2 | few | TGTGCCAGCACCGGGGGGTACACAGATACGCAGTATTTT | CASTGGYTDTQYF
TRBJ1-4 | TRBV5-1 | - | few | TGCGCCAGCAGCCCTATCGGGGGAGTTAATGAAAAACTGTTTTTT | CASSPIGGVNEKLFF
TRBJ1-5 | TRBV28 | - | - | TGTGCCACCCGGGATGGGGGAGCGTTGCAGCCCCAGCATTTT | CATRDGGALQPQHF
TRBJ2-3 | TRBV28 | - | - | TGTGCCAGCAGTTCATGGCCTAGCACAGATACGCAGTATTTT | CASSSWPSTDTQYF
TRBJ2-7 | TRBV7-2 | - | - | TGTGCCAGCAGCCTTCGAGGGAGATACGAGCAGTACTTC | CASSLRGRYEQYF
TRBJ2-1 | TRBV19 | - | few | TGTGCCAGTAGTCCCCACAGGGTCAATGAGCAGTTCTTC | CASSPHRVNEQFF
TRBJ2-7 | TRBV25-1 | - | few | TGTGCCAGCAGTGAATCCGGTCTCTCCTACGAGCAGTACTTC | CASSESGLSYEQYF
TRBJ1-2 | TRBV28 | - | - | TGTGCCGTCACCTCGGGGTATGGCTACACCTTC | CAVTSGYGYTF
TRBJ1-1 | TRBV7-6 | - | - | TGTGCCAGCAGCTTAGGGGTTGGGAACACTGAAGCTTTCTTT | CASSLGVGNTEAFF